The 8 T cell receptor beta chains given below trace back to one sample, sequenced in a study of CD8 T cells in Susac syndrome (dated by TCRdb to the late 2010s). The method behind the library was the immunoSEQ multiplex PCR assay. RNA was extracted using the RNeasy kit, and roughly 0.45 to 1 ug of the RNA was reverse transcribed with random hexamers. The public reads were reanalyzed by TCRdb: fastp trimming at Q25, MiXCR alignment, in-frame beta chains only. Merged by CDR3 protein, the rows form single entries marked with the most common genes and DNA. The table for this sample lists a few hundred thousand distinct CDR3 sequences; 95% of them were counted only once. Clones ranked in the top ten supply less than 0.095% of the sample. The sample consisted of CD4+ T cells from PBMCs. Source of these receptors: a human donor with multiple sclerosis.

The genes are TRBV12-3 or TRBV12-4 and TRBJ2-4; TRBD1 aligns across 8 bases. V was clipped by 4 bases and J by 2 bases; unmatched bases: 7. This CDR3 is built from 16 residues. The CDR3, as DNA: TGTGCCAGCAGTTCACCAGGGGGCGCGTCCAAAAACATTCAGTACTTC. It is translated as CASSSPGGASKNIQYF.

The gene calls are TRBV18 and TRBJ2-7, with D perhaps assigned TRBD1 or TRBD2 (6 bases each). Germline V gene sequence: CDR1 KGHSH, CDR2 LQKENI. The CDR3 runs to 14 residues. With 6 bases removed from V and 3 bases from J, the gap between germline ends came to 15 bases. The CDR3: CASSLGGRDYEQYF. The DNA for the CDR3 is TGTGCCAGCTCCCTCGGGGGCAGGGACTACGAGCAGTACTTC.

The rearrangement joins TRBV5-6 to TRBJ2-5; D is ambiguous. The CDR3 totals 13 residues. The V gene lost 4 bases and the J gene lost 5 bases, with 12 bases spanning the gap. CDR1 is SGHDT, CDR2 YYEEEE, per germline. The CDR3 nucleotides read TGTGCCAGCAGCCAGACTCTCCGGGAGACCCAGTACTTC. Protein product: CASSQTLRETQYF.

The rearrangement uses TRBV3-1 and TRBJ1-2; 8 bases agree with TRBD1. CDR3 length: 14 amino acids. The ends lost 4 bases at V and 8 bases at J; junction bases unmatched: 9. Germline CDR1 LGHDT, CDR2 YNNKEL (reference sequence). This CDR3 is CASSPKGDRRGYTF. The CDR3 nucleotides are TGTGCCAGCAGCCCTAAAGGGGACAGGAGGGGCTACACCTTC.

DNA for the CDR3: TGTGCCAGCAGTACTGGACAGCACTATGGCTACACCTTC. It yields the protein CASSTGQHYGYTF. The V gene is TRBV27, the J gene TRBJ1-2; TRBD1 is a possible D gene (6 bases). The CDR3 consists of 13 residues. Germline lookup yields CDR1 MNHEY and CDR2 SMNVEV (reference sequence). V lost 5 bases and J 3 bases, leaving 10 bases between the germline ends.

The chain joins TRBV27 to TRBJ1-2; TRBD1 agrees at 9 bases. The CDR3 has 14 amino acids. Germline V lookup: CDR1 MNHEY, CDR2 SMNVEV (reference sequence). J gave up 7 bases and V 3 bases, and 6 bases lay outside the gene matches. The CDR3 DNA sequence: TGTGCCAGCAGTTTTCGGGACAGGGCCAGTGGCTACACCTTC. It encodes CASSFRDRASGYTF.

The V call is TRBV5-1, the J call TRBJ2-1; no definite D call. The CDR3 loop spans 12 amino acids. The V gene's germline CDR1 is SGHRS and CDR2 YFSETQ. The V gene lost 5 bases and the J gene lost 6 bases, with 9 bases spanning the gap. This chain's CDR3 is CASRESSNEQFF. In DNA form, the CDR3 reads TGCGCCAGCAGAGAATCGTCCAATGAGCAGTTCTTC. The complete variable domain, with remaining parts taken from reference TRBV5-1 and TRBJ2-1, reads KAGVTQTPRYLIKTRGQQVTLSCSPISGHRSVSWYQQTPGQGLQFLFEYFSETQRNKGNFPGRFSGRQFSNSRSEMNVSTLELGDSALYLCASRESSNEQFFGPGTRLTVL.

The chain couples TRBV5-1 to TRBJ2-1; 8 bases fit TRBD2. CDR1 is SGHRS and CDR2 is YFSETQ in the germline V gene. The J segment lost 7 bases and the V segment lost 0 bases, leaving 9 bases of the junction unmatched. The CDR3 sequence is 16 residues long. CDR3 region: CASSLDSRGGHNEQFF. CDR3 bases: TGCGCCAGCAGCTTGGACTCGCGCGGGGGGCATAATGAGCAGTTCTTC.